This TCR beta chain emerged from a study of blood T cell repertoires in COVID-19. Looking at the study overall: The cDNA or gDNA used as material had been derived from T cells, B-cell-depleted T cells, or PBMCs.

The CDR3 spans 14 residues. Losses at the gene ends were 4 bases for V and 9 bases for J; bases not matched to a gene: 9. The V gene's germline CDR1 is SGHTA and CDR2 FQGNSA. Original handling: Reference gene primers were amplified, and this amplification served to estimate nucleated cell counts. Some clones are missing from TCRdb's copy, which holds only in-frame ones; the method was immunoSEQ multiplex PCR. V, J and clone size are taken as reported in that table, and D and trimming were inferred from the DNA itself. Of about 70,000 clones in the sample, approximately 79% are singletons; the top ten hold roughly 6%.

Source material: peripheral blood. This TCR was recovered from a woman in her fifties or sixties with acute or convalescent COVID-19. The rearrangement uses TRBV7-2 and TRBJ2-3, with 8 positions matching TRBD2. The CDR3 loop reads CASSSTGLAPTQYF. The CDR3, as DNA: TGTGCCAGCAGCTCAACTGGACTAGCCCCCACGCAGTATTTT.